Listed below are T cell receptor beta chains from one sample, sequenced in a study of cytomegalovirus exposure and HLA in healthy donors. Assay used: immunoSEQ multiplex PCR; TCRdb lists only in-frame clones, some missing. The repertoire has some 150,000 clones, 70% to 90% of them found once; the top ten carry 2% to 2.5%. The sequenced sample was PBMCs. Receptor source: a woman younger than 35 in good health and CMV-seronegative. CDR3s include the opening cysteine and the closing phenylalanine or tryptophan. D genes are given only for firm matches. Size tells how often a clone was seen (once, few, many) or the class of an expanded clone, and some rows leave it out.

D gene,J gene,V gene,clone size,CDR3 DNA,CDR3 protein
NA,TRBJ1-1,TRBV28,NA,TGTGCCAGCAGTTCCCAGGGGTCTGAAGCTTTCTTT,CASSSQGSEAFF
NA,TRBJ2-3,TRBV6-1,NA,TGTGCCAGCAGTGAAGCCACACCTAGCACAGATACGCAGTATTTT,CASSEATPSTDTQYF
NA,TRBJ1-5,TRBV7-9,NA,TGTGCCAGCAGCCTATTTGACGCCGGGACTCAGACTCAGCCCCAGCATTTT,CASSLFDAGTQTQPQHF
NA,TRBJ1-2,TRBV4-1,once,TGCGCCAGCAGCCTCGGGAGGGGCAGGGAACGGGGACTGACCGGCTACACCTTC,CASSLGRGRERGLTGYTF
TRBD2,TRBJ2-7,TRBV19,NA,TGTGCCAGTAGGATAAATCCTAGCGGCTCCTACGAGCAGTACTTC,CASRINPSGSYEQYF
NA,TRBJ2-1,TRBV6-1,once,TGTGCCAGCAGACCCCGGAGGAGCTCCTACAATGAGCAGTTCTTC,CASRPRRSSYNEQFF
NA,TRBJ2-1,TRBV7-2,NA,TGTGCCAGCAGCTTAGAAGCGGGCGGGCAGTTCTTC,CASSLEAGGQFF
NA,TRBJ1-4,TRBV25-1,NA,TGTGCCAGCAGTGAATATTACTTGGACGGGGATGAAAAACTGTTTTTT,CASSEYYLDGDEKLFF
TRBD2,TRBJ2-5,TRBV25-1,NA,TGTGCCAGCAGCCCTAGCGGTGGAGAGACCCAGTACTTC,CASSPSGGETQYF
TRBD1,TRBJ1-1,TRBV28,NA,TGTGCCAGCAGGGGGGCGGGACAGGTGAACACTGAAGCTTTCTTT,CASRGAGQVNTEAFF
NA,TRBJ2-5,TRBV30,NA,TGTGCCTGGAGTGAGAATAGCCAAGAGACCCAGTACTTC,CAWSENSQETQYF
TRBD1,TRBJ2-2,TRBV4-2,NA,TGTGCCAGCAGCCCGAGCGCGCATCAGACAGGGGCGAATTCCGGGGAGCTGTTTTTT,CASSPSAHQTGANSGELFF
TRBD2,TRBJ2-7,TRBV6-5,once,TGTGCCAGCAGTTTCCTCGAAGCGGGAGAGCAGTACTTC,CASSFLEAGEQYF
TRBD1,TRBJ2-5,TRBV6-1,NA,TGTGCCAGCAGCCTGACAGGGTGGGGGCAAGAGACCCAGTACTTC,CASSLTGWGQETQYF
NA,TRBJ2-2,TRBV30,once,TGTGCCTGGAGCCCGAGGAGCACCGGGGAGCTGTTTTTT,CAWSPRSTGELFF
TRBD1,TRBJ2-5,TRBV2,NA,TGTGCCAGCAAGGGGGCGCGAGAGACCCAGTACTTC,CASKGARETQYF
TRBD2,TRBJ2-3,TRBV7-9,NA,TGTGCCAGCAGCTTACCTAGCGGGCTAGCGGATACGCAGTATTTT,CASSLPSGLADTQYF
TRBD2,TRBJ2-5,TRBV29-1,NA,TGCAGCGCCCTGCGGGGGGTAGGAGAGACCCAGTACTTC,CSALRGVGETQYF
NA,TRBJ1-5,TRBV11-2,NA,TGTGCCAGCAGCCCTGACAGACAGCCCCAGCATTTT,CASSPDRQPQHF
TRBD1,TRBJ2-1,TRBV28,NA,TGTGCCAGCTGGGGACAGGGGGCTTCCTACAATGAGCAGTTCTTC,CASWGQGASYNEQFF
NA,TRBJ2-7,TRBV19,NA,TGTGCCAGTAGTATAGATCCTTCCGGGGAGCAGTACTTC,CASSIDPSGEQYF
TRBD2,TRBJ2-7,TRBV7-2,NA,TGTGCCAGCAGCTTACGGACTAGCGGAAGCTACGAGCAGTACTTC,CASSLRTSGSYEQYF
NA,TRBJ2-7,TRBV21-1,NA,TGTGCCAGCTCGGAGGAGGTGGGCTACGAGCAGTACTTC,CASSEEVGYEQYF
NA,TRBJ2-1,TRBV27,NA,TGTGCCAGCAGTTTAGGCGGGGGCCTCGGGAATGAGCAGTTCTTC,CASSLGGGLGNEQFF
TRBD2,TRBJ2-3,TRBV10-3,NA,TGTGCCACGGGGGGAGCGGGAAACACAGATACGCAGTATTTT,CATGGAGNTDTQYF
TRBD2,TRBJ2-7,TRBV11-1,once,TGTGCCAGCAGACTAGCGGGAGGGCTTACCTACGAGCAGTACTTC,CASRLAGGLTYEQYF
NA,TRBJ1-6,TRBV6-1,NA,TGTGCCAGCAGTTCCCCAGGCAGTTCACCCCTCCACTTT,CASSSPGSSPLHF
NA,TRBJ2-5,TRBV2,NA,TGTGCCAGCAGGCGACTAATCGGGACCCAGTACTTC,CASRRLIGTQYF
NA,TRBJ1-2,TRBV29-1,NA,TGCAGCGTGGGGCGGGGGCGGCGTGGCTACACCTTC,CSVGRGRRGYTF
NA,TRBJ2-7,TRBV21-1,NA,TGTGCCAGCAGCAGAAAACCCCTTTATACTAGCGGGAGGGCCTACGAGCAGTACTTC,CASSRKPLYTSGRAYEQYF
TRBD1,TRBJ2-7,TRBV27,NA,TGTGCCAGCAGTCCCAACGACAGGGGTGAGCAGTACTTC,CASSPNDRGEQYF
TRBD2,TRBJ2-7,TRBV5-5,NA,TGTGCCAGCAGCGAACTAGCGGGAGCGCTGAGGGAGCAGTACTTC,CASSELAGALREQYF
TRBD1,TRBJ2-3,TRBV5-4,NA,TGTGCCAGCAGCTTGGCGGTAGGGGGCGGTGGTGATACGCAGTATTTT,CASSLAVGGGGDTQYF
NA,TRBJ1-6,TRBV5-4,few,TGTGCCAGCACCGGCGGGCAGGGACTCTCACCCCTCCACTTT,CASTGGQGLSPLHF
NA,TRBJ1-2,TRBV10-3,NA,TGTGCCATCGCAACGACAGGAGACAACTATGGCTACACCTTC,CAIATTGDNYGYTF
NA,TRBJ2-3,TRBV9,NA,TGTGCCAGCAGCGTGAGGGCAGATACGCAGTATTTT,CASSVRADTQYF
NA,TRBJ1-1,TRBV6-5,NA,TGTGCCAGCAGTTACGGCGAGGGTCCTGAAGCTTTCTTT,CASSYGEGPEAFF
NA,TRBJ2-1,TRBV7-2,NA,TGTGCCAGCAGCTTGAGGCCGCATGAGCAGTTCTTC,CASSLRPHEQFF
TRBD2,TRBJ2-5,TRBV5-4,NA,TGTGCCAGCAGCTCGGGTCCCGCGGGGGGGGAGGAGACCCAGTACTTC,CASSSGPAGGEETQYF
NA,TRBJ1-5,TRBV7-8,NA,TGTGCCAGCAGCCCCTTGCGGGGTTCCAGCAATCAGCCCCAGCATTTT,CASSPLRGSSNQPQHF
TRBD2,TRBJ2-1,TRBV28,NA,TGTGCCAGCAGTTGGGCTAGCGGGAGTAGAAGCAATGAGCAGTTCTTC,CASSWASGSRSNEQFF
NA,TRBJ1-2,TRBV6-5,once,TGTGCCAGCAGTCTAACGCGGGGGGCCTATGGCTACACCTTC,CASSLTRGAYGYTF
NA,TRBJ1-5,TRBV27,NA,TGTGCCAGCAGTTTTGGAGGGAACCAGCCCCAGCATTTT,CASSFGGNQPQHF
TRBD1,TRBJ1-1,TRBV29-1,NA,TGCAGCGTTGACCCCGGACAGGGTGAAGCTTTCTTT,CSVDPGQGEAFF